The rows below give T cell receptor beta chains drawn from one sample of a study of T-cell memory formation after mild COVID-19. One entry per CDR3 protein, called by TCRdb with MiXCR from the 5' RACE reads. The data contain hundreds of thousands of distinct CDR3 sequences, around 20% of them singletons. Sequences were obtained from PBMCs or a T cell subset sorted from them (not recorded which). These receptors came from a man younger than 35 who had mild COVID-19 (a few samples of this study predate the infection). Cell type and time point are not known. The CDR3 runs from the conserved cysteine through the conserved F or W. A D gene is named only where the DNA matches it firmly. Not every row has a clone size; where given, it reads once, few, many or a size class.

TRBJ2-3 - - TRBV28 TGTGCCAGCAGTTTATACCCGTCCGGGGGTACGCAGTATTTT CASSLYPSGGTQYF
TRBJ1-2 TRBD1 few TRBV18 TGTGCCAGCTCACGAGCCGGGACAGGGCTCTATGGCTACACCTTC CASSRAGTGLYGYTF
TRBJ2-1 - - TRBV18 TGTGCCAGCCAAGGTAGCACCTACAATGAGCAGTTCTTC CASQGSTYNEQFF
TRBJ2-1 - - TRBV5-1 TGCGCCAGCAGCATAGGACAGCCCAACAATGAGCAGTTCTTC CASSIGQPNNEQFF
TRBJ2-1 - few TRBV20-1 TGCAGCAATACCAGGGTCTACAATGAGCAGTTCTTC CSNTRVYNEQFF
TRBJ1-5 - - TRBV5-5 TGTGCCAGCAGCTTCACAGAAAGCAATCAGCCCCAGCATTTT CASSFTESNQPQHF
TRBJ2-3 - few TRBV20-1 TGCAGTGCTAGAGACGTAGGACAGAGCACAGATACGCAGTATTTT CSARDVGQSTDTQYF
TRBJ2-1 - few TRBV7-9 TGTGCCAGCAGCTTAGTCCAGGGTAGTGATAAGTTCTTC CASSLVQGSDKFF
TRBJ2-5 TRBD2 - TRBV7-8 TGTGCCAGCAGCTTAGGTCGAATGACTAGCGGAGGGGAGACCCAGTACTTC CASSLGRMTSGGETQYF
TRBJ1-2 TRBD1 - TRBV6-5 TGTGCCAGCAGTGGGAGACAGGGGGCTCACTATGGCTACACCTTC CASSGRQGAHYGYTF
TRBJ2-2 - few TRBV7-8 TGTGCCAGCAGTCATAGGAACGAACCCTCCGGGGAGCTGTTTTTT CASSHRNEPSGELFF
TRBJ2-1 - few TRBV10-2 TGCGCCAGCAGTGGGGAATTCGAGTCACATGGGCAGTTCTTC CASSGEFESHGQFF
TRBJ2-7 - few TRBV5-1 TGCGCCAGCAGCGTTTCGGGGGACTACGAGCAGTACTTC CASSVSGDYEQYF
TRBJ2-7 TRBD2 - TRBV7-9 TGTGCCAGCAGGCCCATTAGCGGGGGTAACTCCTACGAGCAGTACTTC CASRPISGGNSYEQYF
TRBJ2-1 TRBD2 many TRBV11-2 TGTGCCAGCAGCCCCGTGAGCGGGGGGGCAGATGAGCAGTTCTTC CASSPVSGGADEQFF
TRBJ2-7 - few TRBV27 TGTGCCAGCAGTTTAGCGGGGATCGAGCAGTACTTC CASSLAGIEQYF
TRBJ1-5 - - TRBV7-2 TGTGCCAGCAGCCCGACGGCTCATCAGCCCCAGCATTTT CASSPTAHQPQHF